This passage covers 28 T cell receptor beta chains from one sample sequenced in a study of CD8 T cells in ankylosing spondylitis. TCRdb reanalysed the 5' RACE reads using MiXCR and keeps one entry per CDR3 protein. This sample carries 200,000 to 250,000 distinct CDR3 sequences, under 12% of them seen once, and the ten largest clones take 2.6%. The sequenced material came from blood, either unsorted or a sorted T cell fraction (not recorded which). Receptors originate from a male donor with ankylosing spondylitis or in good health (not recorded which).

This clonotype appeared many times. This rearrangement joins TRBV2 to TRBJ1-4, with no clear D. This CDR3 is built from 12 residues. Looked up from germline, CDR1 is SNHLY and CDR2 is FYNNEI. The germline V and J ends were trimmed by 3 bases and 6 bases, with 5 bases remaining between them. This chain's CDR3 is CASSEGYEKLFF. The DNA of the CDR3 is TGTGCCAGCAGTGAGGGGTATGAAAAACTGTTTTTT.

This clonotype was counted many times. The chain employs TRBV9 and TRBJ1-4, with D possibly matching TRBD1 (6 bases). The CDR3 runs 17 residues. The germline V gene encodes CDR1 SGDLS and CDR2 YYNGEE. Trimming shortened V by 3 bases and J by 0 bases, and 15 bases separated the two germline ends. CDR3 sequence (DNA): TGTGCCAGCAGCGAGGGGGGCAACTATGCAACTAATGAAAAACTGTTTTTT. It is translated as CASSEGGNYATNEKLFF.

This clonotype was seen at least ten times. The chain recombines TRBV7-2 with TRBJ2-4; no definite D call. The V gene's germline CDR1 is SGHTA and CDR2 FQGNSA. V was shortened by 6 bases and J by 7 bases, with 16 bases between the two germline ends. The CDR3 spans 14 residues. The CDR3 DNA sequence: TGTGCCAGCAGTTATTCCAACAATTGGAACATTCAGTACTTC. Protein sequence: CASSYSNNWNIQYF.

Many counts were recorded for this clonotype. The chain has TRBV30 and TRBJ2-5; D gene unclear. Per the germline V gene, CDR1 is GTSNPN and CDR2 is SVGIG (reference sequence). The ends were cut back, 0 bases at V and 1 base at J, with 12 bases in the middle. There are 15 residues in the CDR3. The CDR3 sequence is CAWSVLSGSQETQYF. CDR3 DNA sequence: TGTGCCTGGAGTGTACTGTCCGGGTCCCAAGAGACCCAGTACTTC.

This chain uses TRBV15 with TRBJ2-6, with D uncertain. CDR3 length: 13 amino acids. From germline, CDR1 is LNHNV and CDR2 YYDKDF (reference sequence). Trimming left V 0 bases short and J 11 bases short, with 8 bases between. The CDR3 DNA follows: TGTGCCACCAGCAGAGATAAAAAGGACGTCCTGACTTTC. Protein product: CATSRDKKDVLTF.

This clonotype showed up many times. V and J are TRBV20-1 and TRBJ2-1; 10 bases map to TRBD2. J was trimmed by 2 bases and V by 1 base; bases with no gene match: 2. The V gene's germline CDR1 is DFQATT and CDR2 SNEGSKA (reference sequence). The CDR3 consists of 15 residues. The CDR3 is CSARGSGGAYNEQFF. In nucleotides, the CDR3 is TGCAGTGCTAGAGGGAGCGGGGGGGCCTACAATGAGCAGTTCTTC.

This clonotype was recorded at least ten times. This chain joins TRBV5-1 and TRBJ1-1; D unclear. This CDR3 spans 17 amino acids. Germline V gene sequence: CDR1 SGHRS, CDR2 YFSETQ. Trimming stripped 0 bases from V and 4 bases from J, with 19 bases between. The CDR3 region is CASSLGPRGKEGTEAFF. CDR3 DNA: TGCGCCAGCAGCTTGGGCCCTCGCGGTAAGGAAGGCACTGAAGCTTTCTTT. The whole variable domain, filled in from reference TRBV5-1 and TRBJ1-1, reads KAGVTQTPRYLIKTRGQQVTLSCSPISGHRSVSWYQQTPGQGLQFLFEYFSETQRNKGNFPGRFSGRQFSNSRSEMNVSTLELGDSALYLCASSLGPRGKEGTEAFFGQGTRLTVV.

This clonotype was observed at least ten times. This chain connects TRBV29-1 to TRBJ2-3, with D perhaps TRBD1 or TRBD2 (5 bases each). The V gene's germline CDR1 is SQVTM and CDR2 ANQGSEA. Between the trimmed V and J ends, which lost 4 bases and 5 bases, there was a span of 19 bases. The CDR3 totals 15 residues. This CDR3 reads CSVGGGWTFIDTQYF. The CDR3 nucleotides are TGCAGCGTTGGAGGAGGATGGACATTTATAGATACGCAGTATTTT.

This clonotype showed up many times. The V call is TRBV5-5, the J call TRBJ2-7; 8 bases match TRBD1. CDR3 length: 16 residues. The trim removed 4 bases at V and 5 bases at J, leaving 14 bases unmatched. Germline lookup yields CDR1 SGHKS and CDR2 YYEKEE (reference sequence). This CDR3 reads CASSKSSGTGSNEQYF. CDR3 sequence (DNA): TGTGCCAGCAGCAAATCATCCGGGACAGGATCGAACGAGCAGTACTTC.

This clonotype was found many times. This chain joins TRBV3-1 and TRBJ2-4; D might be TRBD1 (6 bases). With 4 bases removed from V and 5 bases from J, the gap between germline ends came to 9 bases. The V gene's germline CDR1 is LGHDT and CDR2 YNNKEL (reference sequence). This CDR3 is 13 amino acids long. As DNA, the CDR3 is TGTGCCAGCAGCCCTCGACAGGAAAACATTCAGTACTTC. It yields the protein CASSPRQENIQYF.

Ten or more counts support this clonotype. The chain recombines TRBV12-3 or TRBV12-4 with TRBJ1-1, with 7 bases fitting TRBD1. V lost 5 bases, J lost 1 base, and 7 bases stayed unmatched. CDR3 length equals 15 residues. The CDR3 DNA is TGTGCCAGCAGTCCCCAAAAGGGGGCGAACACTGAAGCTTTCTTT. The encoded protein is CASSPQKGANTEAFF.

This clonotype was counted at least ten times. The rearrangement uses TRBV20-1 and TRBJ1-1; D may be TRBD1 (5 bases). This CDR3 contains 15 residues. V was pared by 3 bases and J by 0 bases, with 14 bases between. Germline lookup yields CDR1 DFQATT and CDR2 SNEGSKA (reference sequence). The CDR3 protein is CSASRGLYMNTEAFF. Written as DNA, the CDR3 is TGCAGTGCTAGCCGGGGCCTATACATGAACACTGAAGCTTTCTTT.

This clonotype has ten or more counts. V is TRBV6-1 and J is TRBJ2-4; weak D call: TRBD1 (6 bases). V lost 7 bases, J lost 0 bases, and 10 bases lay in between. The CDR3 is 14 residues long. Looked up from germline, CDR1 is MNHNS and CDR2 is SASEGT. For the CDR3, the DNA is TGTGCCAGCACAAAACAGGGAGCCAAAAACATTCAGTACTTC. It yields the protein CASTKQGAKNIQYF.

The V and J genes are TRBV2 and TRBJ2-1; possibly TRBD2 for D (5 bases). Germline V gives CDR1 SNHLY, CDR2 FYNNEI. The CDR3 totals 12 residues. Trimming cost V 6 bases and J 9 bases, with 12 bases left between them. The CDR3 here is CASRAIALEQFF. The CDR3 coding sequence is TGTGCCAGCAGGGCAATAGCGCTTGAGCAGTTCTTC.

As regards this clonotype: Possible read error: a much larger clone is one base away. V and J are TRBV12-3 or TRBV12-4 and TRBJ2-7; perhaps D is TRBD1 or TRBD2 (6 bases each). V gave up 7 bases and J gave up 2 bases, with 18 bases separating them. The CDR3 is 15 residues long. CDR3 in amino acids: CASNLGAGQTYEQYF. The CDR3 DNA sequence: TGTGCCAGCAATCTTGGGGCGGGACAAACCTACGAGCAGTACTTC.

This clonotype occurred many times. The chain links TRBV7-9 to TRBJ2-2, with 7 bases lining up with TRBD1. From germline, CDR1 is SEHNR and CDR2 FQNEAQ (reference sequence). With V trimmed by 1 base and J by 4 bases, 6 bases remained unmatched. The CDR3 is 16 residues long. The CDR3 loop reads CASSLGQGVSTGELFF. As DNA, the CDR3 is TGTGCCAGCAGCTTAGGCCAGGGGGTATCCACCGGGGAGCTGTTTTTT.

The chain combines TRBV20-1 with TRBJ2-3; D tentatively fits TRBD1 or TRBD2 (5 bases each). From germline, CDR1 is DFQATT and CDR2 SNEGSKA (reference sequence). The CDR3 loop spans 14 amino acids. V was pared by 5 bases and J by 4 bases, with 16 bases between. The CDR3 here is CSARTPRGADTQYF. CDR3 sequence (DNA): TGCAGTGCTCGGACGCCCCGAGGGGCAGATACGCAGTATTTT.

This chain links TRBV30 with TRBJ2-7; D is uncertain. This CDR3 is built from 13 residues. The germline gives CDR1 GTSNPN, CDR2 SVGIG (reference sequence). Trimming left V 1 base short and J 2 bases short, with 9 bases between. The CDR3 sequence is CAWSAAGPYEQYF. Here the CDR3 DNA reads TGTGCCTGGAGTGCAGCAGGACCCTACGAGCAGTACTTC.

The V call is TRBV11-2, the J call TRBJ2-1, with 10 bases identical to TRBD2. Germline-derived CDR1 and CDR2 are SGHAT and FQNNGV. The V and J ends lost 5 bases and 0 bases, in that order; junction bases with no gene match: 16. The CDR3 sequence is 20 residues long. The DNA for the CDR3 is TGTGCCAGCAGCCCTAGCTGGTCTAGCGGGGGCAGGAGCTCCTACAATGAGCAGTTCTTC. It specifies CASSPSWSSGGRSSYNEQFF.

The chain employs TRBV12-5 and TRBJ2-7; D could derive from TRBD1 or TRBD2 (5 bases each). V was clipped by 5 bases and J by 3 bases, with 17 bases between them. Germline V gene lookup returns CDR1 LGHNT and CDR2 FRNRAP. This CDR3 comprises 15 residues. The CDR3 region is CASGDPRDGSYEQYF. CDR3 in DNA: TGTGCTAGTGGTGACCCTCGGGACGGTAGCTACGAGCAGTACTTC.

There are many counts of this clonotype. V is TRBV20-1 and J is TRBJ2-1; 7 bases match TRBD1. V shed 0 bases, J shed 4 bases, and the junction held 6 bases outside the gene matches. CDR1 is DFQATT, CDR2 SNEGSKA, per germline (reference sequence). The CDR3 runs to 15 residues. The CDR3 bases are TGCAGTGCTAGAGAGGCAGGGGGTAAATACAATGAGCAGTTCTTC. Its translation is CSAREAGGKYNEQFF.

This chain connects TRBV7-9 to TRBJ1-1; 9 bases line up with TRBD1. The V gene's germline CDR1 is SEHNR and CDR2 FQNEAQ (reference sequence). The CDR3 runs to 17 residues. Trimming cost V 4 bases and J 5 bases; bases outside gene matches: 14. CDR3 sequence: CASSSGTGNGMWTEAFF. The DNA of the CDR3 is TGTGCCAGCAGCTCTGGGACAGGGAATGGAATGTGGACTGAAGCTTTCTTT.

This clonotype was seen repeatedly, ten times or more. The CDR3 sequence: CASSDGWLGDTQYF. CDR3 DNA sequence: TGTGCCAGCAGTGATGGGTGGTTGGGAGATACGCAGTATTTT. The rearrangement links TRBV6-1 to TRBJ2-3; D remains unclear. Germline V gene data show CDR1 as MNHNS and CDR2 as SASEGT. The CDR3 is made up of 14 amino acids. Trimming removed 3 bases from V and 5 bases from J, with 12 bases in between.

The chain is built from TRBV5-1 and TRBJ1-2; 8 bases agree with TRBD1. Germline trimming cut 4 bases from V and 7 bases from J; bases unmatched to any gene: 9. This CDR3 has 14 amino acids. The germline V gene encodes CDR1 SGHRS and CDR2 YFSETQ. The CDR3 loop is CASSTGQGGSGYTF. The CDR3 bases are TGCGCCAGCAGCACCGGACAGGGAGGGAGTGGCTACACCTTC.

This clonotype was found many times. V and J are TRBV3-1 and TRBJ2-2, with 9 bases aligning to TRBD2. CDR1 and CDR2 (germline): LGHDT, YNNKEL (reference sequence). The CDR3 sequence is 19 residues long. The junction had 16 bases not matched to a gene; V was cut back by 1 base and J by 7 bases. The CDR3 sequence: CASSQVLLSGGTSGGELFF. Written as DNA, the CDR3 is TGTGCCAGCAGCCAAGTTTTGCTCAGCGGGGGGACGTCGGGCGGGGAGCTGTTTTTT.

This CDR3 reads CASSSWDRGDTGELFF. In DNA, the CDR3 is TGTGCCAGCAGTTCCTGGGACAGGGGAGACACCGGGGAGCTGTTTTTT. The V and J genes are TRBV28 and TRBJ2-2; 10 positions agree with TRBD1. After removal of 4 bases from V and 3 bases from J, the junction contained 5 bases not matched to a gene. The CDR3 extends over 16 amino acids. The germline V gene encodes CDR1 MDHEN and CDR2 SYDVKM.

The chain recombines TRBV30 with TRBJ2-7; no clear D. V was trimmed by 2 bases and J by 3 bases, leaving 5 bases between them. The CDR3 has 11 residues. CDR1 GTSNPN and CDR2 SVGIG come from the germline V gene (reference sequence). For the CDR3, the DNA is TGTGCCTGGAGTTCCAACTACGAGCAGTACTTC. It codes for CAWSSNYEQYF.

V is TRBV25-1 and J is TRBJ2-1, with D possibly being TRBD2 (5 bases). Germline assignment: CDR1 MGHDK and CDR2 SYGVNS. CDR3 length equals 15 residues. V was shortened by 6 bases and J by 0 bases, with 12 bases between the two germline ends. The CDR3 DNA sequence: TGTGCCAGCAGCCCAGGACTCCTCTCCTACAATGAGCAGTTCTTC. Its translation is CASSPGLLSYNEQFF.